The 18 T cell receptor beta chains presented below share a single source sample, sequenced in a study of shared clonotypes between healthy human individuals. Using immunoSEQ multiplex PCR, the repertoire was profiled, and TCRdb retains in-frame clones only, with some absent. The table shows approximately 2,000,000 clones, with 85% to 95% occurring only once. The sample was naive CD4+ T cells from PBMCs. The subset is: CD45RA+ positively selected. These receptors all stem from a man aged 18 to 30 in good health. Some clones in this sample may be carry-over from other donors' samples.

This clone was counted once. The chain carries TRBV27 and TRBJ1-2; TRBD1 matches at 8 bases. Trimming removed 10 bases from V and 8 bases from J; junction bases left unmatched: 15. Germline V gene data show CDR1 as MNHEY and CDR2 as SMNVEV (reference sequence). CDR3 length equals 14 residues. The CDR3 sequence is CAKNTGTGGRGYTF. In DNA form, the CDR3 reads TGTGCCAAGAACACCGGGACAGGTGGACGGGGCTACACCTTC.

On this clone itself: At the DNA level, this CDR3 is encoded by other sequences in the same sample as well. J is TRBJ2-5 and V is TRBV18; a possible D gene is TRBD1 (5 bases). The CDR3 contains 13 residues. The germline gives CDR1 KGHSH, CDR2 LQKENI. Trimming stripped 3 bases from V and 2 bases from J, with 7 bases between. In nucleotides, the CDR3 is TGTGCCAGCTCACCTGGGGCACAAGAGACCCAGTACTTC. It codes for CASSPGAQETQYF.

The chain couples TRBV10-3 to TRBJ2-7; maybe TRBD1 (5 bases). CDR3 length: 13 residues. Germline-derived CDR1 and CDR2 are ENHRY and SYGVKD. V was trimmed by 7 bases and J by 3 bases, leaving 13 bases between them. The CDR3: CAITAGNVYEQYF. The CDR3 nucleotides are TGTGCCATCACCGCAGGGAACGTCTACGAGCAGTACTTC.

The chain uses TRBV4-3 and TRBJ2-3; 11 positions agree with TRBD1. J was trimmed by 6 bases and V by 4 bases; bases with no gene match: 12. The length of the CDR3 is 17 residues. The germline CDR1 and CDR2 sequences are LGHNA and YSLEER. In nucleotides, the CDR3 is TGCGCCAGCAGCCCGCTGGGCGGACAGGGGGCGCGGGATACGCAGTATTTT. This encodes CASSPLGGQGARDTQYF.

About this clone: Other DNA variants within this sample encode the same CDR3. The V and J genes are TRBV6-5 and TRBJ2-7; 8 positions agree with TRBD2. Trimming removed 0 bases from V and 3 bases from J; junction bases left unmatched: 4. Germline CDR1 is MNHEY and CDR2 is SVGAGI. This CDR3 is 15 amino acids long. CDR3 sequence: CASSYSSSGVYEQYF. CDR3 nucleotides: TGTGCCAGCAGTTACTCAAGTAGCGGGGTCTACGAGCAGTACTTC.

The V gene is TRBV7-3, the J gene TRBJ2-7; 8 bases fit TRBD1. Trimming cost V 5 bases and J 4 bases; bases outside gene matches: 10. This CDR3 comprises 15 residues. Germline assignment: CDR1 SGHTA and CDR2 FQGTGA. CDR3 residues: CASSEGAGQEYEQYF. The CDR3 bases are TGTGCCAGCAGCGAAGGGGCGGGACAGGAGTACGAGCAGTACTTC.

In the case of this clone: Other DNA sequences in the same sample also yield this CDR3. The chain joins TRBV6-1 to TRBJ2-7; D is uncertain. Germline V gene sequence: CDR1 MNHNS, CDR2 SASEGT. The CDR3 runs 11 residues. Trimming left V 2 bases short and J 3 bases short, with 2 bases between. Here the CDR3 reads CASSEFYEQYF. The CDR3 bases are TGTGCCAGCAGTGAATTCTACGAGCAGTACTTC.

The DNA of the CDR3 is TGTGCCAGCAGCTTCCGGACAGGGGCTAATCAGCCCCAGCATTTT. Protein product: CASSFRTGANQPQHF. The chain combines TRBV7-3 with TRBJ1-5, with 9 bases matching TRBD1. The V gene's germline CDR1 is SGHTA and CDR2 FQGTGA. V was pared by 3 bases and J by 4 bases, with 4 bases of the junction left unmatched. The CDR3 is 15 residues long. The whole variable domain, filled in from reference TRBV7-3 and TRBJ1-5, reads GAGVSQTPSNKVTEKGKYVELRCDPISGHTALYWYRQSLGQGPEFLIYFQGTGAADDSGLPNDRFFAVRPEGSVSTLKIQRTERGDSAVYLCASSFRTGANQPQHFGDGTRLSIL.

In nucleotides, the CDR3 is TGTGCCAGCTCTCAATCCGGGACGTCCAATACGCAGTATTTT. Its protein is CASSQSGTSNTQYF. The rearrangement joins TRBV18 to TRBJ2-3; D is tentatively TRBD1 or TRBD2 (5 bases each). Germline V gene sequence: CDR1 KGHSH, CDR2 LQKENI. V lost 6 bases and J 7 bases, leaving 17 bases between the germline ends. The CDR3 spans 14 residues.

This rearrangement joins TRBV7-2 to TRBJ1-1; 10 bases match TRBD1. The CDR3 spans 15 residues. CDR1 and CDR2 (germline): SGHTA, FQGNSA. Unmatched junction bases numbered 4, after V lost 2 bases and J lost 4 bases. The CDR3 spells CASSLSGQGGTEAFF. CDR3 nucleotide sequence: TGTGCCAGCAGCTTATCCGGACAGGGGGGCACTGAAGCTTTCTTT.

The J gene is TRBJ2-7, the V gene TRBV18; 12 bases line up with TRBD2. Germline V gene sequence: CDR1 KGHSH, CDR2 LQKENI. Trimming removed 3 bases from V and 9 bases from J; junction bases left unmatched: 18. The CDR3 sequence is 18 residues long. CDR3: CASSPRLAGAPLRDRQYF. The DNA for the CDR3 is TGTGCCAGCTCACCCCGACTAGCGGGAGCCCCATTAAGAGATCGGCAGTACTTC. Filled out from reference TRBV18 and TRBJ2-7, the complete variable domain reads NAGVMQNPRHLVRRRGQEARLRCSPMKGHSHVYWYRQLPEEGLKFMVYLQKENIIDESGMPKERFSAEFPKEGPSILRIQQVVRGDSAAYFCASSPRLAGAPLRDRQYFGPGTRLTVT.

The V gene is TRBV28, the J gene TRBJ2-1, with a possible D match to TRBD2 (6 bases). Deletions cut 3 bases from V and 0 bases from J, with 21 bases between. The CDR3 length is 19 residues. CDR1 and CDR2 (germline): MDHEN, SYDVKM. CDR3 nucleotides: TGTGCCAGCAGTTTCTACCAAACACTAGCCCGATTCTCCTACAATGAGCAGTTCTTC. Its translation: CASSFYQTLARFSYNEQFF.

The genes are TRBV6-5 and TRBJ2-3; D remains unclear. Germline CDR1 is MNHEY and CDR2 is SVGAGI. The CDR3 covers 13 residues. V dropped 0 bases and J dropped 6 bases, with 7 bases sitting between them. The CDR3 nucleotides are TGTGCCAGCAGTTACTCGCTTCTGGATACGCAGTATTTT. Its protein product is CASSYSLLDTQYF.

V and J are TRBV27 and TRBJ2-7, with 13 bases matching TRBD2. With 5 bases clipped from V and 12 bases from J, the junction kept 10 bases outside the gene matches. In germline, CDR1 is MNHEY, CDR2 SMNVEV (reference sequence). The CDR3 totals 14 residues. The CDR3 sequence: CASSIGTSGTSPYF. CDR3 coding DNA: TGTGCCAGCAGTATTGGGACTAGCGGGACGAGCCCGTACTTC.

The CDR3 DNA reads TGTGCCAGCGGCCCTGGGGACACTGAAGCTTTCTTT. Its translation: CASGPGDTEAFF. This chain links TRBV11-2 with TRBJ1-1; unclear D gene. The CDR3 contains 12 residues. The germline V gene encodes CDR1 SGHAT and CDR2 FQNNGV. Trimming cost V 8 bases and J 3 bases, with 10 bases left between them.

The chain joins TRBV2 to TRBJ2-3; TRBD1 might be the D (5 bases). The CDR3 spans 13 residues. Germline-derived CDR1 and CDR2 are SNHLY and FYNNEI. V lost 5 bases, J lost 3 bases, and 9 bases lay in between. CDR3 loop: CASSPQGTDTQYF. Written as DNA, the CDR3 is TGTGCCAGCAGTCCCCAGGGTACAGATACGCAGTATTTT.

The chain has TRBV5-1 and TRBJ2-7; D possibly corresponds to TRBD2 (6 bases). V was trimmed by 4 bases and J by 0 bases, leaving 17 bases between them. Germline V gene sequence: CDR1 SGHRS, CDR2 YFSETQ. This CDR3 has 16 amino acids. CDR3 nucleotides: TGCGCCAGCAGCCATTCTAGGGAGGCGAGCTCCTACGAGCAGTACTTC. Its protein is CASSHSREASSYEQYF.

The chain carries TRBV5-5 and TRBJ2-2; tentative D call: TRBD2 (6 bases). Germline V gene lookup returns CDR1 SGHKS and CDR2 YYEKEE (reference sequence). CDR3 length: 16 amino acids. Trimming removed 2 bases at V and 2 bases at J, with 13 bases between. The CDR3 here is CASSLSLARNTGELFF. The CDR3 region has the DNA TGTGCCAGCAGCTTATCCCTAGCGAGAAACACCGGGGAGCTGTTTTTT.